This TCR beta chain was identified during a study of T cells expressing NK-cell markers (dated by TCRdb to between 2020 and 2021). Background for the entire study: Three sorted T-cell subsets (CD3+CD56+NKG2C+, CD3+CD56+NKG2C- and CD3+CD56-NKG2C+) from roughly 8 donors had their TCR beta-chain repertoires profiled. Among the eight sequenced donors, only one was HCMV-seronegative, while the other seven were HCMV-seropositive. Sequencing of the libraries produced 2 x 150 bp reads on Illumina HiSeq 2000/2500, MiSeq or NextSeq. All eight donors whose samples were sequenced were randomly selected healthy volunteers, three of them men and five women. General study outcomes and caveats: Those dominant clonotypes were again the most abundant among CD3+CD56-NKG2C+ cells in a handful of donors, at 28.3-60.1%. Whether the expanded NKG2C-expressing T cell clones were specific for HCMV antigens remained unclear. In six donors, the dominant CD3+CD56+NKG2C+ clonotypes were among the top 10 CD8+ clonotypes and accounted for roughly 1.0-8% of CD8+ T cells.

As concerns this clonotype: Its antigen remains unidentified.

Counted from cysteine to phenylalanine, this CDR3 has 14 amino acids. DNA is not on record. TCRdb shows the sequencer as Illumina HiSeq 2000. The TCR beta cDNA libraries were made using 5'RACE template switching, a step that added both a universal primer site and unique molecular identifiers. cDNA synthesis was primed from the TCR beta constant segment and was followed by two successive PCR amplification steps. Per the original workflow: Reads were demultiplexed and grouped by UMI with MIGEC, and clonotypes were assembled and quantified with MiTCR. To exclude erroneous sequences, any TCR cDNA sequence not supported by at least two reads was discarded. The tcR package was used for downstream repertoire analysis, and clonotypes were matched across fractions by CDR3 nucleotide sequence plus V segment. VDJmatch was used to annotate antigen specificity against VDJdb, with one amino acid substitution in CDR3 allowed. Following TCRdb reprocessing, every CDR3 protein sequence forms one entry, and DNA is not provided. TCRdb's processing, not the authors' own work, is the source of the V and J calls. The sample table on file contains some 600,000 distinct CDR3 sequences. In total, the top ten clones hold roughly 3.6% of the sample.

A commercial ELISA kit detecting HCMV-specific IgG in serum was used to determine HCMV serostatus. Ficoll density gradient centrifugation was used to isolate peripheral blood mononuclear cells from blood. The sequencing sample was made of blood T cells: a sorted CD56 or NKG2C T cell subset, CD4+ or CD8+ T cells, or bulk PBMC T cells (not recorded which). The receptor was derived from a man aged 18 to 30 in good health. Donor details come from another sample of the same person, matched by shared clones. The sequence links TRBV12-3 or TRBV12-4 to TRBJ1-1; TCRdb gives TRBD1 as the D gene, but with no DNA this cannot be confirmed. CDR3 sequence: CASTVLVGAAEAFF.